This T cell receptor beta chain originates from a study of shared clonotypes between healthy human individuals. The study, taken as a whole, reports: Relative to their counterparts shared across all four donors, non-shared clonotypes exhibited diminished generation probabilities.

HIV-negative, healthy adults without recent acute infections or vaccinations were the donors. Negatively enriched CD4+ T cells were divided by CD45RA into naive and memory. As to this clone: The target antigen is unknown.

The CDR3 contains 12 residues. Looked up from germline, CDR1 is SQVTM and CDR2 is ANQGSEA. The V end lost 4 bases, the J end lost 2 bases, and 7 bases lay between the germline ends. TCRdb's table, derived via immunoSEQ multiplex PCR, lists solely in-frame clones and lacks some. This sample has some 660,000 clones, with more than 70% found just once. The receptor comes from a woman in her thirties in good health. V usage is TRBV29-1 and J usage is TRBJ2-3, with D tentatively TRBD1 or TRBD2 (6 bases each). Input material: memory CD4+ T cells sorted from blood. The sample's subset: CD45RA-negative fraction. Here the CDR3 DNA reads TGCAGCGTTGGGGGGGCCACAGATACGCAGTATTTT. It encodes CSVGGATDTQYF.